The present T cell receptor (beta chain) was sequenced within a study of T cells in Graves' hyperthyroidism and ophthalmopathy. Across the whole study: Peripheral blood collection took place at initial diagnosis, before any treatment. Regarding the study as a whole: A 13 V-J model separated ophthalmopathy from stable hyperthyroidism.

RNA transcripts gave rise to amplified TCR beta CDR3 regions. First-round RT-PCR with HTBI primers amplified the TCR CDR3 region. TCRdb passed the multiplex PCR reads through MiXCR, listing each CDR3 protein once. Altogether under 400,000 distinct CDR3 sequences are present, approximately 22% being singletons, with the ten largest covering around 48%. J gave up 9 bases and V 2 bases, and 8 bases lay outside the gene matches. Germline CDR1 and CDR2: MNHEY and SMNVEV (reference sequence). This CDR3 spans 16 amino acids. Diagnoses used clinical symptoms, serum thyroxine and TRAb, thyroid ultrasound and orbital computed tomography. Isolation of PBMCs was performed on approximately 10 ml fresh peripheral blood. This clonotype was observed many times. Antigen: not known.

The source of this sequence is a woman between 50 and 59 years old with Graves' hyperthyroidism. The chain carries TRBV27 and TRBJ2-2; 11 bases align to TRBD2. Sequences were obtained from blood. This CDR3 reads CASSLLAGGSARELFF. The CDR3 DNA follows: TGTGCCAGCAGTTTACTAGCGGGGGGATCCGCCAGGGAGCTGTTTTTT.